This entry lists 27 T cell receptor beta chains sequenced from one sample in a study of monozygotic twins with inflammatory bowel disease. TCRdb re-called the 5' RACE reads and shows each CDR3 protein once, DNA omitted. The listing contains about 380,000 distinct CDR3 sequences. The sequenced material came from blood. All receptors derive from a human donor with ulcerative colitis or Crohn's disease, or a healthy co-twin of an affected twin (not recorded which).

V and J are TRBV20-1 and TRBJ2-3. The CDR3 runs to 14 residues. Germline V gene sequence: CDR1 DFQATT, CDR2 SNEGSKA (reference sequence). Here the CDR3 reads CSATKSLSTDTQYF.

The rearrangement uses TRBV5-4 and TRBJ1-1; the D call of TRBD1 rests on TCRdb alone, since no DNA is present to check it. This CDR3 region has 14 residues. Germline loops: CDR1 SGHNT, CDR2 YYREEE (reference sequence). CDR3 in amino acids: CASTPRGGYTEAFF.

The chain couples TRBV6-2 or TRBV6-3 to TRBJ2-2; TCRdb selects TRBD1, and the lack of DNA leaves this call unchecked. Germline assignment: CDR1 MNHEY and CDR2 SVGEGT. The CDR3 has 15 residues. CDR3 region: CASNPRDRVPGELFF.

The chain employs TRBV7-9 and TRBJ1-1. Germline assignment: CDR1 SEHNR and CDR2 FQNEAQ (reference sequence). This CDR3 is built from 15 residues. The CDR3 protein is CASSLHGTMNTEAFF. Supplemented by reference TRBV7-9 and TRBJ1-1, the full variable domain reads DTGVSQNPRHKITKRGQNVTFRCDPISEHNRLYWYRQTLGQGPEFLTYFQNEAQLEKSRLLSDRFSAERPKGSFSTLEIQRTEQGDSAMYLCASSLHGTMNTEAFFGQGTRLTVV.

The chain employs TRBV3-1 and TRBJ2-1; the TCRdb call, TRBD2, lacks DNA for checking. CDR1 and CDR2 from the germline V gene are LGHDT and YNNKEL (reference sequence). The CDR3 extends over 16 amino acids. The CDR3 here is CASSQEAGGAYNEQFF.

The chain joins TRBV7-9 to TRBJ2-2; there is no DNA to check the TCRdb D call of TRBD1. CDR1 and CDR2 (germline): SEHNR, FQNEAQ (reference sequence). The CDR3 covers 14 residues. CDR3 loop: CASSFDRNTGELFF.

V is TRBV30 and J is TRBJ1-2; TCRdb gives TRBD1 as the D gene, but with no DNA this cannot be confirmed. The CDR3 contains 14 residues. CDR1 and CDR2 (germline): GTSNPN, SVGIG (reference sequence). The CDR3 loop is CAWSPVQPNYGYTF. Full variable domain (remainder filled in from reference TRBV30 and TRBJ1-2): SQTIHQWPATLVQPVGSPLSLECTVEGTSNPNLYWYRQAAGRGLQLLFYSVGIGQISSEVPQNLSASRPQDRQFILSSKKLLLSDSGFYLCAWSPVQPNYGYTFGSGTRLTVV.

V gene TRBV7-2 combines with J gene TRBJ1-1. CDR1 and CDR2 (germline): SGHTA, FQGNSA. The CDR3 is made up of 14 amino acids. CDR3 amino acids: CASSLLGEYTEAFF.

The chain combines TRBV4-3 with TRBJ2-7; TCRdb outputs TRBD1, but without DNA this stays unchecked. Germline CDR1 reads LGHNA; CDR2 reads YSLEER. There are 15 residues in the CDR3. The CDR3 reads CASSQGLTQAYEQYF.

The chain recombines TRBV10-2 with TRBJ1-6. Germline CDR1 WSHSY, CDR2 SAAADI. The length of the CDR3 is 16 residues. CDR3 sequence: CASNKGTTFYNSPLHF.

V gene TRBV7-9 combines with J gene TRBJ1-1; as DNA is missing, the TRBD1 call by TCRdb cannot be tested. Germline CDR1 and CDR2: SEHNR and FQNEAQ (reference sequence). This CDR3 contains 14 residues. The CDR3 here is CASSQDRWETEAFF.

The chain joins TRBV11-1 to TRBJ2-7; TCRdb gives TRBD1 as the D gene, but with no DNA this cannot be confirmed. CDR1 SGHAT and CDR2 FQDESV come from the germline V gene (reference sequence). This CDR3 region has 15 residues. The CDR3 loop is CASSLGTGIPYEQYF.

CDR3: CASSPSGRTTYEQYF. J is TRBJ2-7 and V is TRBV18. Germline V CDR1 and CDR2: KGHSH, LQKENI. This CDR3 spans 15 amino acids.

This chain links TRBV10-3 with TRBJ2-7; TCRdb calls TRBD1, which cannot be checked without DNA. CDR3 length: 15 residues. The germline CDR1 and CDR2 sequences are ENHRY and SYGVKD. The CDR3 region is CAISLDSARSYEQYF.

The chain is built from TRBV7-9 and TRBJ2-3; absent DNA, TCRdb's TRBD2 call cannot be checked. This CDR3 spans 16 amino acids. CDR1 and CDR2 (germline): SEHNR, FQNEAQ (reference sequence). The CDR3 spells CASSTGLAGATDTQYF.

This rearrangement joins TRBV27 to TRBJ1-1. Germline lookup yields CDR1 MNHEY and CDR2 SMNVEV (reference sequence). The CDR3 covers 13 residues. CDR3 protein: CASSPSGVQGAFF.

The chain couples TRBV5-1 to TRBJ2-1; TCRdb designates TRBD2, a call that cannot be tested without DNA. This CDR3 region has 16 residues. Germline CDR1 and CDR2: SGHRS and YFSETQ. CDR3 loop: CASSLGGASPNNEQFF.

The chain recombines TRBV7-2 with TRBJ2-6; the D call of TRBD1 rests on TCRdb alone, since no DNA is present to check it. CDR3 length: 16 amino acids. Per germline, CDR1 SGHTA and CDR2 FQGNSA. This CDR3 reads CASSIGGAAGANVLTF.

The gene calls are TRBV18 and TRBJ2-2. Germline lookup yields CDR1 KGHSH and CDR2 LQKENI. CDR3 length: 13 residues. The CDR3 loop reads CASSPVGSGELFF.

The CDR3 spells CASSPGWTGRNQPQHF. The chain has TRBV7-2 and TRBJ1-5; absent DNA, TCRdb's TRBD1 call cannot be checked. The germline V gene encodes CDR1 SGHTA and CDR2 FQGNSA. The CDR3 covers 16 residues.

The V and J genes are TRBV7-6 and TRBJ2-7; TCRdb proposes TRBD1, but this gene call is untestable without DNA. Germline CDR1 is SGHVS and CDR2 is FNYEAQ. The CDR3 is 15 residues long. The CDR3: CASSLYLGGIGEQYF.

The chain couples TRBV5-1 to TRBJ2-1; TCRdb designates TRBD1, a call that cannot be tested without DNA. CDR3 length equals 16 residues. Germline CDR1 SGHRS, CDR2 YFSETQ. The CDR3 loop reads CASSLVQGNEDNEQFF.

The chain combines TRBV5-4 with TRBJ2-4; with no DNA, the TCRdb D assignment of TRBD2 cannot be verified. The germline V gene encodes CDR1 SGHNT and CDR2 YYREEE (reference sequence). This CDR3 contains 17 residues. The CDR3 spells CASSLDGGGAAKNIQYF.

This chain links TRBV4-3 with TRBJ2-7. The CDR3 runs to 14 residues. The germline V gene encodes CDR1 LGHNA and CDR2 YSLEER. The CDR3: CASSQGIGIYEQYF.

The chain uses TRBV20-1 and TRBJ2-2; lacking DNA, the TRBD2 call made by TCRdb goes unchecked. The CDR3 is 12 residues long. CDR1 is DFQATT and CDR2 is SNEGSKA in the germline V gene (reference sequence). The CDR3 loop reads CSARLGPGELFF.

The chain has TRBV7-8 and TRBJ1-1. Germline CDR1 and CDR2: SGHVS and FQNEAQ. This CDR3 has 13 residues. The CDR3 reads CASSGGGRRADFF.

The V call is TRBV4-1, the J call TRBJ2-7; TCRdb's D gene call, TRBD1, goes unchecked for lack of DNA. The germline CDR1 and CDR2 sequences are MGHRA and YSYEKL. This CDR3 is built from 15 residues. CDR3 region: CASSQLRDRGKEQYF.